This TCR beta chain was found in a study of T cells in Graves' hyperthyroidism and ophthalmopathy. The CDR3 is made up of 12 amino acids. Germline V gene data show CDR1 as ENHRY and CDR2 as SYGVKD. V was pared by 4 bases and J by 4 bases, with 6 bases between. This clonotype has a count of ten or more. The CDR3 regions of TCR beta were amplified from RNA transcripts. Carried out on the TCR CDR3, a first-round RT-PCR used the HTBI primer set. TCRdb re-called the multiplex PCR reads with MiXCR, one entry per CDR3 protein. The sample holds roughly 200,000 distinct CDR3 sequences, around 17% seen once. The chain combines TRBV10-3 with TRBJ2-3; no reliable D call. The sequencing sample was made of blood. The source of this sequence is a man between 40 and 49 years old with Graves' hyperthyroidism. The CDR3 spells CAISGSPDTQYF. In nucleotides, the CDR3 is TGTGCCATCAGTGGGAGCCCAGATACGCAGTATTTT.